This T cell receptor (beta chain) was profiled in a study of patients and donors after allogeneic stem cell transplantation. In its sample, this clonotype was seen a few times. TCRdb independently ran MiXCR on the RT-PCR reads; one entry per CDR3 protein. The repertoire holds 15,000 to 20,000 distinct CDR3 sequences, less than 5% seen once, with around 42% in the top ten. The ends lost 3 bases at V and 6 bases at J; junction bases unmatched: 7. Germline V gene sequence: CDR1 LNHDA, CDR2 SQIVND (reference sequence). The CDR3 length is 15 residues. The V gene is TRBV19, the J gene TRBJ1-4; TRBD1 aligns across 7 bases. Sequencing used blood, either unsorted or a sorted T cell fraction (not recorded which). This TCR derives from a human donor who was either an allogeneic HSCT recipient or a stem cell or donor lymphocyte infusion donor (not recorded which). It is not recorded whose cells these are; they may come from a transplant donor. In DNA form, the CDR3 reads TGTGCCAGTAGTATTACTGGGGACAGTTATGAAAAACTGTTTTTT. This translates into CASSITGDSYEKLFF.